The 3 T cell receptor beta chains given below trace back to one sample, sequenced in a study of blood T cell repertoires in COVID-19. Profiling relied on immunoSEQ multiplex PCR, and the TCRdb table lists in-frame clones only, not all of them. Among over 200,000 clones listed, 75% to 90% were seen once. Sequencing was performed on peripheral blood. Every receptor here comes from a man between 60 and 70 years old who had recovered from COVID-19.

The CDR3 loop reads CASREGAQGETQYF. DNA for the CDR3: TGCGCCAGCAGGGAGGGGGCGCAGGGAGAGACCCAGTACTTC. The J gene is TRBJ2-5, the V gene TRBV5-1, with D perhaps TRBD1 (7 bases). The CDR3 has 14 residues. Germline loops: CDR1 SGHRS, CDR2 YFSETQ. The ends were cut back, 5 bases at V and 4 bases at J, with 15 bases in the middle.

The chain links TRBV27 to TRBJ1-2, with TRBD1 identical over 8 bases. The CDR3 is 15 amino acids. V shed 8 bases and J 4 bases; nucleotides not matched to a gene: 12. The germline V gene encodes CDR1 MNHEY and CDR2 SMNVEV (reference sequence). CDR3 sequence reads: CASATHYTGGYGYTF. The CDR3, as DNA: TGTGCCAGCGCAACGCACTACACAGGGGGCTATGGCTACACCTTC.

The chain carries TRBV10-2 and TRBJ2-7, with TRBD1 matching over 11 bases. V trimming: 6 bases; J trimming: 6 bases; junction bases outside the gene matches: 7. CDR1 and CDR2 (germline): WSHSY, SAAADI. CDR3 length equals 14 residues. The CDR3 DNA is TGCGCCAGCAGGTCCGGGACAGGGGGGAGCGAGCAGTACTTC. Encoded protein: CASRSGTGGSEQYF.